One sample yielded the 21 T cell receptor beta chains listed below, sequenced in a study of monozygotic twins with cystic fibrosis. Measured with immunoSEQ multiplex PCR; TCRdb has only the in-frame clones, and not every one. The sample has about 35,000 clones; under 70% are singletons. Source material: blood. Receptors originate from a girl between 10 and 17 years old with cystic fibrosis.

The chain joins TRBV18 to TRBJ1-5; perhaps TRBD1 as D (6 bases). Germline assignment: CDR1 KGHSH and CDR2 LQKENI. This CDR3 has 14 residues. Trimming took off 3 bases at V and 10 bases at J, with 16 bases between the two ends. CDR3 protein: CASSPQKTGKPQHF. CDR3 coding DNA: TGTGCCAGCTCACCGCAAAAAACAGGGAAACCCCAGCATTTT.

The V gene is TRBV6-1, the J gene TRBJ1-5; 7 bases are shared with TRBD1. Germline V gene data show CDR1 as MNHNS and CDR2 as SASEGT. V lost 8 bases and J lost 3; bases outside the gene matches: 4. This CDR3 has 13 amino acids. CDR3 protein: CASRDSLNQPQHF. The CDR3 DNA reads as TGTGCCAGCCGGGACAGCCTCAATCAGCCCCAGCATTTT.

V is TRBV5-4 and J is TRBJ2-7; 11 positions match TRBD2. V shed 0 bases, J shed 2 bases, and the junction held 7 bases outside the gene matches. Germline V gene sequence: CDR1 SGHNT, CDR2 YYREEE (reference sequence). The CDR3 is 17 residues long. The CDR3 reads CASSLGGLAGGAYEQYF. The CDR3 nucleotides are TGTGCCAGCAGCTTGGGGGGGCTAGCGGGAGGTGCCTACGAGCAGTACTTC.

V usage is TRBV4-3 and J usage is TRBJ2-2; TRBD2 is a possible D gene (5 bases). Germline values: CDR1 LGHNA, CDR2 YSLEER. The CDR3 contains 16 residues. Trimming removed 4 bases at V and 6 bases at J, with 18 bases between. The CDR3 here is CASSPLRAEIPGELFF. The CDR3 DNA follows: TGCGCCAGCAGCCCCCTTAGAGCGGAGATCCCCGGGGAGCTGTTTTTT.

The chain links TRBV4-3 to TRBJ2-3; 7 bases agree with TRBD1. J lost 4 bases, V lost 0 bases, and 7 bases had no gene match. This CDR3 has 16 residues. Germline V gene data show CDR1 as LGHNA and CDR2 as YSLEER. The CDR3 nucleotides read TGCGCCAGCAGCCAAGAACGGACAGGTCTTGCAGATACGCAGTATTTT. Translating gives CASSQERTGLADTQYF.

The chain has TRBV2 and TRBJ2-7, with 7 bases lining up with TRBD2. The CDR3 runs 13 residues. Germline loops: CDR1 SNHLY, CDR2 FYNNEI. V lost 7 bases, J lost 1 base, and 4 bases stayed unmatched. The CDR3 bases are TGTGCCAGCAATGGCGGGAGTTCCTACGAGCAGTACGTC. Translated: CASNGGSSYEQYV.

The gene calls are TRBV12-5 and TRBJ2-7; 10 bases align to TRBD2. The germline gives CDR1 LGHNT, CDR2 FRNRAP. The V gene end was trimmed by 2 bases and the J gene end by 7 bases; junction bases not matched to a gene: 14. The CDR3 spans 17 residues. The CDR3 sequence: CASGLPLTSGKGDEQYV. The CDR3 DNA reads as TGTGCTAGTGGTTTGCCGTTAACTAGCGGGAAGGGAGATGAGCAGTACGTC.

In its sample, this clone was seen once. The J gene is TRBJ2-3, the V gene TRBV30; 8 bases agree with TRBD2. The CDR3 length is 12 residues. Germline V gene sequence: CDR1 GTSNPN, CDR2 SVGIG (reference sequence). The V gene end was trimmed by 3 bases and the J gene end by 6 bases; junction bases not matched to a gene: 2. The CDR3 here is CAWSVAGDTQYF. In DNA form, the CDR3 reads TGTGCCTGGAGCGTAGCGGGGGATACGCAGTATTTT.

The CDR3 region is CASSSGHYQNTEAFF. CDR3 DNA sequence: TGCGCCAGCAGCTCAGGACACTACCAGAACACTGAAGCTTTCTTT. The chain carries TRBV5-1 and TRBJ1-1, with D perhaps TRBD1 (5 bases). The CDR3 has 15 residues. Germline CDR1 is SGHRS and CDR2 is YFSETQ. V lost 3 bases, J lost 1 base, and 13 bases lay in between.

The sample holds one count of this clone. The rearrangement uses TRBV4-3 and TRBJ2-7; a possible D gene is TRBD1 (6 bases). CDR3 length equals 14 residues. CDR1 is LGHNA and CDR2 is YSLEER in the germline V gene. Trimming took 1 base from V and 5 from J, leaving 12 bases between them. CDR3 DNA sequence: TGCGCCAGCAGCCAAGTCAATCGGGACAACGAGCAGTACTTC. It is translated as CASSQVNRDNEQYF.

The genes are TRBV30 and TRBJ2-1; 14 bases line up with TRBD2. Looked up from germline, CDR1 is GTSNPN and CDR2 is SVGIG (reference sequence). The CDR3 covers 16 residues. J was trimmed by 9 bases and V by 2 bases; bases with no gene match: 9. The CDR3 nucleotides are TGTGCCTGGAGTTCCGGGACTAGCGGGAGTTCTAGTGAGCAGTTCTTC. Protein sequence: CAWSSGTSGSSSEQFF.

V is TRBV7-2 and J is TRBJ2-1, with D possibly being TRBD2 (6 bases). CDR3 length: 13 amino acids. The V end was cut by 5 bases, the J end by 4 bases, with 9 bases between. Germline-derived CDR1 and CDR2 are SGHTA and FQGNSA. The CDR3 nucleotides read TGTGCCAGCAGCAAGACTAGTTACAATGAGCAGTTCTTC. Its protein is CASSKTSYNEQFF.

The V and J genes are TRBV5-1 and TRBJ2-5; tentative D call: TRBD2 (5 bases). From germline, CDR1 is SGHRS and CDR2 YFSETQ. The CDR3 sequence is 13 residues long. Trimming left V 2 bases short and J 1 base short, with 6 bases between. Here the CDR3 reads CASSFGLQETQYF. The CDR3 region has the DNA TGCGCCAGCAGCTTCGGACTCCAAGAGACCCAGTACTTC.

The V call is TRBV7-2, the J call TRBJ2-1; 12 bases are a match to TRBD2. Germline V CDR1 and CDR2: SGHTA, FQGNSA. CDR3 length equals 17 residues. V was clipped by 5 bases and J by 0 bases; unmatched bases: 5. As DNA, the CDR3 is TGTGCCAGCAGCCGGACTAGCGGGGCAAGCTCCTACAATGAGCAGTTCTTC. Its translation is CASSRTSGASSYNEQFF.

This rearrangement joins TRBV4-1 to TRBJ2-7; weak D call: TRBD1 (7 bases). This CDR3 contains 15 residues. V was cut by 4 bases and J by 1 base, with 14 bases left in between. Germline values: CDR1 MGHRA, CDR2 YSYEKL. This CDR3 is CASSLRETGSYEQYF. The CDR3 DNA is TGCGCCAGCAGCCTCCGGGAGACAGGGTCCTACGAGCAGTACTTC.

The V gene is TRBV5-6, the J gene TRBJ2-7, with D perhaps being TRBD1 or TRBD2 (5 bases each). CDR1 and CDR2 from the germline V gene are SGHDT and YYEEEE. The ends were cut back, 5 bases at V and 3 bases at J, with 12 bases in the middle. This CDR3 region has 13 residues. The CDR3 bases are TGTGCCAGCAGTAAGGGACCCAACTACGAGCAGTACGTC. This translates into CASSKGPNYEQYV.

The rearrangement links TRBV6-5 to TRBJ2-7; 10 positions match TRBD2. Trimming removed 2 bases from V and 7 bases from J; junction bases left unmatched: 8. The germline gives CDR1 MNHEY, CDR2 SVGAGI. The length of the CDR3 is 15 residues. As DNA, the CDR3 is TGTGCCAGCAGTTACGAAGCGGGAGGGCCAAAAGAGCAGTACTTC. Its protein product is CASSYEAGGPKEQYF.

This sequence joins TRBV19 and TRBJ1-5; 12 nucleotides agree with TRBD1. Germline V gene lookup returns CDR1 LNHDA and CDR2 SQIVND (reference sequence). The V and J ends lost 7 bases and 1 base, in that order; junction bases with no gene match: 5. CDR3 length: 16 residues. CDR3 in amino acids: CASKGQGAISNQPQHF. The CDR3 DNA reads TGTGCCAGTAAGGGACAGGGGGCTATAAGCAATCAGCCCCAGCATTTT.

The rearrangement links TRBV7-9 to TRBJ1-2; 8 bases line up with TRBD1. This CDR3 has 15 residues. J was trimmed by 5 bases and V by 4 bases; bases with no gene match: 9. From germline, CDR1 is SEHNR and CDR2 FQNEAQ (reference sequence). The CDR3 protein is CASSSDRGTRYGYTF. The CDR3 DNA is TGTGCCAGCAGCTCCGACAGGGGTACTAGGTATGGCTACACCTTC. Combining the CDR3 with reference TRBV7-9 and TRBJ1-2 gives the whole variable domain DTGVSQNPRHKITKRGQNVTFRCDPISEHNRLYWYRQTLGQGPEFLTYFQNEAQLEKSRLLSDRFSAERPKGSFSTLEIQRTEQGDSAMYLCASSSDRGTRYGYTFGSGTRLTVV.

The chain recombines TRBV7-9 with TRBJ2-5; a possible D gene is TRBD1 (6 bases). This CDR3 spans 17 amino acids. The germline gives CDR1 SEHNR, CDR2 FQNEAQ (reference sequence). V was shortened by 5 bases and J by 8 bases, with 27 bases between the two germline ends. The CDR3 sequence is CASSLFDYSGQWSTQYF. The CDR3 DNA reads TGTGCCAGCAGCCTTTTCGATTACTCAGGACAGTGGAGTACCCAGTACTTC.

The chain couples TRBV5-1 to TRBJ2-3; D not certain. Germline CDR1 is SGHRS and CDR2 is YFSETQ. V was clipped by 1 base and J by 3 bases, with 9 bases between them. The CDR3 is 14 amino acids. The CDR3 nucleotides read TGCGCCAGCAGCTTGATGTGGATTACAGATACGCAGTATTTT. This sequence encodes CASSLMWITDTQYF.